Listed below are T cell receptor beta chains from one sample, sequenced in a study of Graves' ophthalmopathy and Graves' hyperthyroidism. TCRdb used MiXCR to reprocess the multiplex PCR reads, holding one entry per CDR3 protein. The sample lists 200,000 to 250,000 distinct CDR3 sequences, under 25% occurring once. The sequencing sample was made of peripheral blood. Every receptor here comes from a woman aged 45-65 years with Graves' ophthalmopathy. CDR3s include the opening cysteine and the closing phenylalanine or tryptophan. The D gene is left open where the match is weak. The listing skips clone size in some rows; elsewhere it reads once, few, many or a size class.

>TRBV28|many|NA|TRBJ1-5
TGTGCCAGCCTGGACAGCCTCATTTTCAATCAGCCCCAGCATTTT
CASLDSLIFNQPQHF
>TRBV12-3/TRBV12-4|NA|NA|TRBJ1-1
TGTGCCAGCAGTCCCCGGGCGGGGGGCATCACTGAAGCTTTCTTT
CASSPRAGGITEAFF
>TRBV14|many|NA|TRBJ2-2
TGTGCCAGCAGCCAAGGCGGGTTTAACACCGGGGAGCTGTTTTTT
CASSQGGFNTGELFF
>TRBV19|NA|NA|TRBJ1-1
TGTGCCATTATAGTGGGCACTGAAGCTTTCTTT
CAIIVGTEAFF
>TRBV29-1|many|NA|TRBJ2-5
TGCAGCGTTGAACCCGAGTTGACCCAGTACTTC
CSVEPELTQYF
>TRBV12-3/TRBV12-4|NA|TRBD2|TRBJ2-7
TGTGCCAGTAGTATCGAGGGAGGGGTCTACGAGCAGTACTTC
CASSIEGGVYEQYF
>TRBV7-8|NA|NA|TRBJ2-7
TGTGCCAGCAGCCCCCGGGCAACTTGGAACGAGCAGTACTTC
CASSPRATWNEQYF
>TRBV11-3|many|TRBD1|TRBJ1-1
TGTGCCAGCAGCTTTTCCGGGACAGGGGCGGGTACTGAAGCTTTCTTT
CASSFSGTGAGTEAFF
>TRBV12-3/TRBV12-4|many|NA|TRBJ2-5
TGTGCCAGCAGGATGAAAGATCGGAACCAAGAGACCCAGTACTTC
CASRMKDRNQETQYF
>TRBV20-1|many|NA|TRBJ1-6
TGCAGTGCTAGAGATGCGTGGAGCTCCTATAATTCACCCCTCCACTTT
CSARDAWSSYNSPLHF
>TRBV24-1|many|NA|TRBJ2-5
TGTGCCACCAGTGACCCCCGGAATCGCGACGAGACCCAGTACTTC
CATSDPRNRDETQYF
>TRBV7-2|many|NA|TRBJ2-4
TGTGCCAGCAGCCCTCGCCGAGCCAAAAACATTCAGTACTTC
CASSPRRAKNIQYF
>TRBV15|many|NA|TRBJ2-5
TGTGCCACCAGCAGAGTGGGAGGAGGCCAAGAGACCCAGTACTTC
CATSRVGGGQETQYF
>TRBV19|many|NA|TRBJ2-2
TGTGCCAGTAGTACCGGTGGGGGGCGCGTCGCCGGGGAGCTGTTTTTT
CASSTGGGRVAGELFF
>TRBV19|few|NA|TRBJ1-2
TGTGCCAGTAGCAAGGAGGAACGTGGGTATGGCTACACCTTC
CASSKEERGYGYTF
>TRBV28|NA|NA|TRBJ2-6
TGTGCCAGCAGCCTCAAGGGCTTGAGCTCTGGGGCCAACGTCCTGACTTTC
CASSLKGLSSGANVLTF
>TRBV5-6|many|TRBD1|TRBJ1-1
TGTGCCAGCAGCTGGGGGGAGACAGGGGGCAGAGCTTTCTTT
CASSWGETGGRAFF
>TRBV20-1|NA|NA|TRBJ2-7
TGCAGTGCTAGAGATGTAAGCGGGACAAACGAGCAGTACTTC
CSARDVSGTNEQYF
>TRBV6-1|many|TRBD1|TRBJ1-5
TGTGCCAGCTACAGGGGTAACAATCAGCCCCAGCATTTT
CASYRGNNQPQHF
>TRBV7-9|NA|NA|TRBJ2-2
TGTGCCAGCAGCTCCCCTCGGGGCACCGGGGAGCTGTTTTTT
CASSSPRGTGELFF
>TRBV2|NA|NA|TRBJ2-2
TGTGCCAGCCTTTACAGGGTCACCGGGGAGCTGTTTTTT
CASLYRVTGELFF
>TRBV7-2|many|TRBD1|TRBJ1-1
TGTGCCAGCAGCCTTTACAGGGGGCTTGCTTTCTTT
CASSLYRGLAFF
>TRBV19|many|NA|TRBJ2-2
TGTGCCAGTAGTATCCCAGGGGCCGGGGAGCTGTTTTTT
CASSIPGAGELFF
>TRBV7-2|many|NA|TRBJ2-7
TGTGCCAGCAGCTTTGGGGGGTATTCCTACGAGCAGTACTTC
CASSFGGYSYEQYF